This TCR beta chain comes out of a study of blood T cell repertoires in COVID-19. Looking at the study overall: The samples span acute and convalescent COVID-19 from the United States, Italy and Spain. The analysed material was cDNA or gDNA that came from T cells, B-cell-depleted T cells, or PBMCs.

Authors' methods: Nucleated cell counts were estimated from reference gene primer amplification. Profiled with immunoSEQ multiplex PCR; TCRdb holds only in-frame clones, not every one. V, J and clone size derive from that table, while D and trimming were established from the DNA sequence. The table includes 77,000 or so clones, about 70% detected once. The CDR3 spans 13 residues. Germline V CDR1 and CDR2: GTSNPN, SVGIG (reference sequence). V shed 4 bases, J shed 8 bases, and the junction held 4 bases outside the gene matches. The sequence came from an elderly woman with active or convalescent COVID-19. Sequencing used peripheral blood. This chain connects TRBV30 to TRBJ1-6; 8 bases map to TRBD1. For the CDR3, the DNA is TGTGCCTGGATGCAGGGGGCAGATTCACCCCTCCACTTT. Amino acid sequence: CAWMQGADSPLHF.